These 5 T cell receptor beta chains originate from one sample sequenced in a study of T cell responses to AZD1222 COVID-19 vaccine. Profiled with immunoSEQ multiplex PCR; TCRdb holds only in-frame clones, not every one. Found here are under 150,000 clones, approximately 85% of them singletons; the top ten hold 4.5% to 6.5%. The sequenced sample was peripheral blood, obtained 28 days after the second AZD1222 dose. These receptors were collected from an adult who received the AZD1222 COVID-19 vaccine.

This rearrangement joins TRBV7-2 to TRBJ1-2, with 9 nucleotides matching TRBD1. V dropped 1 base and J dropped 3; count of bases not matched to a gene: 3. Germline V gene sequence: CDR1 SGHTA, CDR2 FQGNSA. CDR3 length: 15 amino acids. In DNA, the CDR3 is TGTGCCAGCAGCTTAGGAACAGGGGGCGACTATGGCTACACCTTC. This gives the protein CASSLGTGGDYGYTF.

This clone occurred once. The CDR3 DNA reads TGTGCCAGCTCACTGAGGACCGCCAGGACCCATATCGGGGAGTCACCCCTCCACTTT. Translating it yields CASSLRTARTHIGESPLHF. The chain couples TRBV18 to TRBJ1-6; D not resolved. Germline CDR1 and CDR2: KGHSH and LQKENI. V lost 4 bases to trimming and J lost 10 bases, with 29 bases between them. This CDR3 spans 19 amino acids.

This chain joins TRBV10-2 and TRBJ2-1; 12 bases match TRBD2. This CDR3 contains 14 residues. With V trimmed by 10 bases and J by 9 bases, 10 bases remained unmatched. From germline, CDR1 is WSHSY and CDR2 SAAADI. CDR3 region: CATDRTSGKGEQFF. The CDR3 DNA sequence: TGCGCCACAGATAGGACTAGCGGGAAGGGTGAGCAGTTCTTC.

This chain links TRBV13 with TRBJ1-1; 7 positions agree with TRBD1. Germline V gene data show CDR1 as PRHDT and CDR2 as FYEKMQ (reference sequence). Trimming at V came to 5 bases and at J to 0 bases, leaving 3 bases not matched to a gene. The CDR3 loop spans 14 amino acids. In DNA, the CDR3 is TGTGCCAGCAGCCCCGGGACAGTGAACACTGAAGCTTTCTTT. Encoded protein: CASSPGTVNTEAFF.

V and J are TRBV30 and TRBJ2-1, with 7 bases fitting TRBD2. Germline CDR1 reads GTSNPN; CDR2 reads SVGIG (reference sequence). The J segment lost 7 bases and the V segment lost 0 bases, leaving 3 bases of the junction unmatched. The CDR3 is made up of 13 amino acids. The CDR3 coding sequence is TGTGCCTGGAGTGTAGGACTAGAAAATGAGCAGTTCTTC. It encodes CAWSVGLENEQFF. The full variable domain, its missing parts supplied by reference TRBV30 and TRBJ2-1, is SQTIHQWPATLVQPVGSPLSLECTVEGTSNPNLYWYRQAAGRGLQLLFYSVGIGQISSEVPQNLSASRPQDRQFILSSKKLLLSDSGFYLCAWSVGLENEQFFGPGTRLTVL.